This T cell receptor beta chain stems from a study of T cells in Graves' hyperthyroidism and ophthalmopathy. Orbital computed tomography, thyroid ultrasound, serum thyroxine and TRAb, and clinical symptoms together informed the diagnoses. The TCR beta CDR3 regions underwent amplification using RNA transcripts as the source. Initially, a first-round RT-PCR of the TCR CDR3 employed the HTBI primer set. TCRdb processed the multiplex PCR reads anew with MiXCR; each CDR3 protein has one entry. The sample lists some 650,000 distinct CDR3 sequences, roughly 16% occurring once. Many counts were recorded for this clonotype. Germline assignment: CDR1 SNHLY and CDR2 FYNNEI. The CDR3 consists of 14 residues. Between the trimmed V and J ends, which lost 7 bases and 3 bases, there was a span of 13 bases.

This rearrangement joins TRBV2 to TRBJ1-5, with D hard to call. Sequencing used blood. This receptor was taken from a woman in her forties with Graves' ophthalmopathy. Written as DNA, the CDR3 is TGTGCCAGCACGGAAGAAGCTATCAATCAGCCCCAGCATTTT. Protein product: CASTEEAINQPQHF.